A single sample is the source of the 31 T cell receptor beta chains below, sequenced in a study of blood T cell repertoires in COVID-19. The table came from immunoSEQ multiplex PCR; TCRdb's copy has only in-frame clones and leaves some out. This sample yields approximately 110,000 clones, of which 70% to 85% are seen a single time; roughly 19% belongs to the top ten. Sequencing input: peripheral blood. The receptors were sampled from a man between 65 and 85 years old with active or convalescent COVID-19.

The chain uses TRBV10-1 and TRBJ1-2; D remains unclear. V was trimmed by 2 bases and J by 6 bases, leaving 16 bases between them. CDR3 length: 15 residues. Per the germline V gene, CDR1 is WNHNN and CDR2 is SYGVQD (reference sequence). The CDR3 protein is CASSEDPAGRNGYTF. CDR3 nucleotide sequence: TGCGCCAGCAGTGAGGATCCTGCAGGAAGAAATGGCTACACCTTC.

The V and J genes are TRBV5-1 and TRBJ2-1; D remains ambiguous. V lost 2 bases and J 0 bases, leaving 12 bases between the germline ends. From germline, CDR1 is SGHRS and CDR2 YFSETQ. The CDR3 consists of 16 residues. The CDR3 bases are TGCGCCAGCAGCTTATCTCCTAGAGGCTCCTACAATGAGCAGTTCTTC. It specifies CASSLSPRGSYNEQFF.

The chain couples TRBV5-1 to TRBJ1-2, with 11 nucleotides matching TRBD1. The CDR3 loop spans 14 amino acids. Germline assignment: CDR1 SGHRS and CDR2 YFSETQ. The ends lost 5 bases at V and 7 bases at J; junction bases unmatched: 7. CDR3 sequence reads: CASSWDRGIIGYTF. CDR3 nucleotide sequence: TGCGCCAGCAGTTGGGACAGGGGGATTATTGGCTACACCTTC.

The chain employs TRBV5-1 and TRBJ2-1; 12 positions match TRBD2. CDR1 is SGHRS and CDR2 is YFSETQ in the germline V gene. The junction had 2 bases not matched to a gene; V was cut back by 4 bases and J by 3 bases. This CDR3 spans 15 amino acids. The CDR3 sequence is CASSILAGGYNEQFF. The CDR3 DNA follows: TGCGCCAGCAGCATACTAGCGGGAGGCTACAATGAGCAGTTCTTC.

V gene TRBV10-1 combines with J gene TRBJ1-1; no definite D call. Germline V gene lookup returns CDR1 WNHNN and CDR2 SYGVQD (reference sequence). The CDR3 is made up of 14 amino acids. Trimming shortened V by 2 bases and J by 5 bases, and 12 bases separated the two germline ends. As DNA, the CDR3 is TGCGCCAGCAGTGAGATGCCTACGGGAACTGAAGCTTTCTTT. It specifies CASSEMPTGTEAFF.

The chain uses TRBV7-9 and TRBJ1-1, with no clear D. V lost 1 base to trimming and J lost 2 bases, with 8 bases between them. The CDR3 is 14 residues long. The V gene's germline CDR1 is SEHNR and CDR2 FQNEAQ (reference sequence). CDR3 sequence: CASSLGGGNTEAFF. CDR3 sequence (DNA): TGTGCCAGCAGCTTAGGGGGAGGAAACACTGAAGCTTTCTTT.

The V and J genes are TRBV6-5 and TRBJ1-5; 7 bases line up with TRBD1. Germline V gene sequence: CDR1 MNHEY, CDR2 SVGAGI. V was clipped by 6 bases and J by 5 bases; unmatched bases: 4. CDR3 length: 13 residues. The CDR3: CASRYRGDQPQHF. The DNA for the CDR3 is TGTGCCAGCAGGTACAGGGGTGATCAGCCCCAGCATTTT.

The genes are TRBV6-5 and TRBJ2-3, with 8 positions matching TRBD2. This CDR3 region has 14 residues. J was trimmed by 6 bases and V by 6 bases; bases with no gene match: 8. Germline-derived CDR1 and CDR2 are MNHEY and SVGAGI. In DNA, the CDR3 is TGTGCCAGCAGATCCGGGACTAGTATCGATACGCAGTATTTT. It translates to CASRSGTSIDTQYF.

The chain links TRBV18 to TRBJ2-7; 11 nucleotides align to TRBD2. Germline V gene data show CDR1 as KGHSH and CDR2 as LQKENI. The CDR3 loop spans 15 amino acids. V shed 1 base and J 1 base; nucleotides not matched to a gene: 0. The CDR3 sequence is CASSPRLAGSYEQYF. The CDR3 bases are TGTGCCAGCTCACCACGACTAGCGGGATCCTACGAGCAGTACTTC.

The rearrangement joins TRBV7-3 to TRBJ2-3; the D is unclear. The germline V and J ends were trimmed by 5 bases and 0 bases, with 12 bases remaining between them. The CDR3 extends over 15 amino acids. CDR1 is SGHTA, CDR2 FQGTGA, per germline. CDR3 DNA: TGTGCCAGCAGCCCTTCTCCACATAGCACAGATACGCAGTATTTT. Translating it yields CASSPSPHSTDTQYF.

J is TRBJ2-1 and V is TRBV21-1; the table's D call TRBD2 went unverified against the DNA. TRBV21-1 is a pseudogene. CDR3 size: 19 residues. The CDR3 region is CASPQEICLAGGSYNEQFF. CDR3 nucleotide sequence: TGTGCCAGCCCGCAAGAAATATGCCTAGCGGGAGGATCCTACAATGAGCAGTTCTTC.

This clone was recorded a few times. The chain uses TRBV7-3 and TRBJ2-2; 11 nucleotides align to TRBD2. Germline V CDR1 and CDR2: SGHTA, FQGTGA. The CDR3 has 15 amino acids. Trimming cost V 5 bases and J 4 bases; bases outside gene matches: 3. The CDR3 nucleotides are TGTGCCAGCAGCCTAGCGGGGGGTGGCACCGGGGAGCTGTTTTTT. Translating it yields CASSLAGGGTGELFF.

CDR3 amino acids: CASSPGTGGRSHSPLHF. As DNA, the CDR3 is TGTGCCAGCAGCCCCGGGACAGGGGGCCGCTCTCATTCACCCCTCCACTTT. This rearrangement joins TRBV5-5 to TRBJ1-6, with 12 bases identical to TRBD1. Germline V lookup: CDR1 SGHKS, CDR2 YYEKEE (reference sequence). This CDR3 contains 17 residues. Trimming removed 4 bases from V and 8 bases from J; junction bases left unmatched: 10.

The V and J genes are TRBV19 and TRBJ2-5; TRBD1 matches at 7 bases. Trimming at V came to 9 bases and at J to 5 bases, leaving 15 bases not matched to a gene. The CDR3 length is 15 residues. Per the germline V gene, CDR1 is LNHDA and CDR2 is SQIVND (reference sequence). Written as DNA, the CDR3 is TGTGCCAGCCGCAGACAGGGAGAGGAGCAGGAGACCCAGTACTTC. Translating gives CASRRQGEEQETQYF.

This clone came up many times. The CDR3 nucleotides are TGTGCCAGCAGCCCCCTGGGAGGAGCCCAGTACTTC. Encoded protein: CASSPLGGAQYF. V is TRBV7-3 and J is TRBJ2-5, with D possibly TRBD2 on 6 matching bases. Trimming stripped 5 bases from V and 9 bases from J, with 13 bases between. CDR1 and CDR2 (germline): SGHTA, FQGTGA. The CDR3 consists of 12 residues.

This chain uses TRBV19 with TRBJ1-4; D is perhaps TRBD1 (5 bases). V lost 3 bases, J lost 2 bases, and 16 bases lay in between. This CDR3 is 17 amino acids long. Germline CDR1 reads LNHDA; CDR2 reads SQIVND (reference sequence). CDR3 sequence: CASSIGRVEATNEKLFF. CDR3 nucleotide sequence: TGTGCCAGTAGTATCGGCAGGGTAGAAGCCACTAATGAAAAACTGTTTTTT.

The rearrangement uses TRBV11-2 and TRBJ2-3; perhaps TRBD2 as D (5 bases). V lost 5 bases and J lost 0, with 15 bases in between. Germline V gives CDR1 SGHAT, CDR2 FQNNGV. The CDR3 is 16 residues long. CDR3 residues: CASSPQLAVSTDTQYF. The CDR3 DNA reads as TGTGCCAGCAGCCCCCAGCTAGCCGTGAGCACAGATACGCAGTATTTT.

CDR3 amino acids: CATSDPPGQAGNTIYF. In nucleotides, the CDR3 is TGTGCCACCAGTGATCCTCCGGGACAGGCTGGAAACACCATATATTTT. The gene calls are TRBV24-1 and TRBJ1-3; 8 nucleotides line up with TRBD1. V lost 3 bases and J lost 2; bases outside the gene matches: 5. Germline CDR1 and CDR2: KGHDR and SFDVKD. This CDR3 has 16 residues.

This clone was detected a few times. The J gene is TRBJ1-5, the V gene TRBV5-6; the D gene is possibly TRBD1 (5 bases). CDR1 is SGHDT, CDR2 YYEEEE, per germline. Between the trimmed V and J ends, which lost 1 base and 6 bases, there was a span of 17 bases. The CDR3 contains 16 residues. DNA for the CDR3: TGTGCCAGCAGCTTGACACCAGGGATCTCTTCTCAGCCCCAGCATTTT. Amino acid sequence: CASSLTPGISSQPQHF.

The chain combines TRBV5-1 with TRBJ1-2, with TRBD1 identical over 7 bases. V shed 0 bases, J shed 7 bases, and the junction held 9 bases outside the gene matches. The CDR3 contains 15 residues. Looked up from germline, CDR1 is SGHRS and CDR2 is YFSETQ. CDR3 in amino acids: CASSLAEGQSRGYTF. The CDR3 DNA is TGCGCCAGCAGCTTGGCCGAGGGACAGTCTCGTGGCTACACCTTC.

This chain uses TRBV28 with TRBJ2-7, with 10 bases aligning to TRBD2. Trimming removed 6 bases from V and 3 bases from J; junction bases left unmatched: 11. CDR3 length equals 16 residues. Germline-derived CDR1 and CDR2 are MDHEN and SYDVKM. CDR3 bases: TGTGCCAGCAGAGATTCCTTAGCGGGGGGTTACTACGAGCAGTACTTC. Amino acid sequence: CASRDSLAGGYYEQYF. Combining the CDR3 with reference TRBV28 and TRBJ2-7 gives the whole variable domain DVKVTQSSRYLVKRTGEKVFLECVQDMDHENMFWYRQDPGLGLRLIYFSYDVKMKEKGDIPEGYSVSREKKERFSLILESASTNQTSMYLCASRDSLAGGYYEQYFGPGTRLTVT.

The rearrangement joins TRBV9 to TRBJ2-1, with 10 bases fitting TRBD2. The junction had 5 bases not matched to a gene; V was cut back by 0 bases and J by 8 bases. This CDR3 is built from 15 residues. Germline V gene sequence: CDR1 SGDLS, CDR2 YYNGEE. This CDR3 reads CASSVEASGRDEQFF. In DNA form, the CDR3 reads TGTGCCAGCAGCGTAGAAGCTAGCGGGAGAGATGAGCAGTTCTTC.

This clone was observed once. The rearrangement joins TRBV4-2 to TRBJ2-3; D remains ambiguous. From germline, CDR1 is LGHNA and CDR2 YNFKEQ. Trimming took 0 bases from V and 0 from J, leaving 7 bases between them. CDR3 length: 15 amino acids. The CDR3 DNA sequence: TGTGCCAGCAGCCAAGAAAGAGTTAGCACAGATACGCAGTATTTT. This encodes CASSQERVSTDTQYF.

The chain has TRBV7-6 and TRBJ2-1, with TRBD2 matching over 8 bases. The V and J ends lost 4 bases and 1 base, in that order; junction bases with no gene match: 6. The CDR3 runs 16 residues. Germline V gives CDR1 SGHVS, CDR2 FNYEAQ. CDR3 sequence reads: CASSSPGGSSYNEQFF. In DNA form, the CDR3 reads TGTGCCAGCAGCTCTCCGGGAGGGAGTTCCTACAATGAGCAGTTCTTC.

The CDR3 reads CASRDRGSYEQYF. In nucleotides, the CDR3 is TGTGCCAGCAGGGACAGGGGCTCCTACGAGCAGTACTTC. The V and J genes are TRBV2 and TRBJ2-7, with 9 bases identical to TRBD1. Trimming cost V 6 bases and J 0 bases; bases outside gene matches: 0. CDR1 and CDR2 from the germline V gene are SNHLY and FYNNEI. This CDR3 is 13 amino acids long.

In this sample, this clone turned up a few times. This chain uses TRBV4-2 with TRBJ1-1; unclear D gene. Germline CDR1 LGHNA, CDR2 YNFKEQ. The CDR3 extends over 13 amino acids. Trimming removed 0 bases from V and 6 bases from J, with 8 bases in between. CDR3 DNA sequence: TGTGCCAGCAGCCAAGACAGTCACGCTGAAGCTTTCTTT. Its translation: CASSQDSHAEAFF.

The V call is TRBV24-1, the J call TRBJ2-5, with TRBD2 as a possible D gene (5 bases). This CDR3 comprises 13 residues. Deletions cut 6 bases from V and 3 bases from J, with 10 bases between. In germline, CDR1 is KGHDR, CDR2 SFDVKD. CDR3 region: CATSRIGEETQYF. CDR3 nucleotides: TGTGCCACCAGTCGAATCGGGGAAGAGACCCAGTACTTC.

CDR3 nucleotide sequence: TGCGCCAGCAGCTTGGCGGCAGGCTATGGCTACACCTTC. The encoded protein is CASSLAAGYGYTF. The chain joins TRBV5-1 to TRBJ1-2; no reliable D call. Trimming took off 0 bases at V and 4 bases at J, with 7 bases between the two ends. CDR1 and CDR2 (germline): SGHRS, YFSETQ. CDR3 length: 13 amino acids.

The rearrangement links TRBV6-1 to TRBJ2-1, with 14 bases aligning to TRBD2. Germline assignment: CDR1 MNHNS and CDR2 SASEGT. The CDR3 runs to 17 residues. V shed 1 base and J 7 bases; nucleotides not matched to a gene: 6. The CDR3 is CASSEGRRLAGGNEQFF. Written as DNA, the CDR3 is TGTGCCAGCAGTGAAGGTCGTCGACTAGCGGGAGGGAATGAGCAGTTCTTC.

This clone was detected a few times. A junction boundary mismatches the germline segment, possibly from a read error. The chain recombines TRBV2 with TRBJ1-5; possible D gene TRBD1, 6 bases. Germline CDR1 SNHLY, CDR2 FYNNEI. The CDR3 is made up of 14 amino acids. The DNA of the CDR3 is TGTGCCAGCCGTGACAGGACAGGCAATCAGCCCCAGCATTTT. It translates to CASRDRTGNQPQHF.

Note on this clone: At one boundary the junction diverges from the germline segment, which might be a read error. The rearrangement joins TRBV5-1 to TRBJ2-5; 9 positions agree with TRBD1. Germline CDR1 is SGHRS and CDR2 is YFSETQ. CDR3 length: 14 amino acids. The CDR3 reads CASRETGGQGTQYF. The CDR3 DNA reads TGCGCCAGCAGAGAAACAGGGGGCCAAGGGACCCAGTACTTC.